A single sample is the source of the 7 T cell receptor beta chains below, sequenced in a study of cytomegalovirus exposure and HLA in healthy donors. Researchers ran the PCR with 60 Vbeta and 13 Jbeta primers. Produced via immunoSEQ multiplex PCR; TCRdb's table is partial and in-frame only. The sample records nearly 95,000 clones, roughly 63% being singletons. The sample consisted of PBMCs. The receptors were sampled from a woman in her thirties in good health and CMV-seronegative.

V usage is TRBV10-2 and J usage is TRBJ2-4, with 12 bases fitting TRBD2. Germline CDR1 reads WSHSY; CDR2 reads SAAADI. The CDR3 consists of 17 residues. J gave up 7 bases and V 2 bases, and 9 bases lay outside the gene matches. The CDR3 DNA sequence: TGCGCCAGCAGTGAGGCACTCACTAGCGGGGGGTCGAACATTCAGTACTTC. Amino acids: CASSEALTSGGSNIQYF.

The rearrangement uses TRBV19 and TRBJ2-3; D perhaps matches TRBD2 (5 bases). Looked up from germline, CDR1 is LNHDA and CDR2 is SQIVND (reference sequence). This CDR3 comprises 16 residues. The germline V and J ends were trimmed by 3 bases and 2 bases, with 15 bases remaining between them. CDR3 loop: CASSISRLPPTDTQYF. The CDR3 DNA sequence: TGTGCCAGTAGTATTAGTAGACTACCGCCCACAGATACGCAGTATTTT.

This rearrangement joins TRBV15 to TRBJ2-5; 9 positions agree with TRBD2. V shed 6 bases and J 3 bases; nucleotides not matched to a gene: 8. CDR1 is LNHNV and CDR2 is YYDKDF in the germline V gene (reference sequence). This CDR3 comprises 15 residues. The CDR3 sequence: CATRGGGGVKETQYF. The CDR3 DNA reads as TGTGCCACCAGGGGAGGCGGGGGGGTAAAAGAGACCCAGTACTTC.

V gene TRBV21-1 combines with J gene TRBJ2-1; the table's TRBD2 call for D was not verified on the DNA. TRBV21-1 is a pseudogene segment. The CDR3 runs to 22 residues. The CDR3 DNA reads as TGTGCCAGCAGCGAGAGGGTCCTAGCGGTAAAACAGGGTGGGTACGATCACAATGAGCAGTTCTTC. Its protein product is CASSERVLAVKQGGYDHNEQFF.

This clone was picked up a small number of times. The J gene is TRBJ2-1, the V gene TRBV5-1, with 8 nucleotides matching TRBD1. Trimming removed 5 bases from V and 8 bases from J; junction bases left unmatched: 6. CDR3 length equals 13 residues. In germline, CDR1 is SGHRS, CDR2 YFSETQ. The CDR3, as DNA: TGCGCCAGCAGGGACAGGGCAATTGATGAGCAGTTCTTC. This codes for CASRDRAIDEQFF.

The gene calls are TRBV4-2 and TRBJ2-2; D is unresolved. Germline-derived CDR1 and CDR2 are LGHNA and YNFKEQ. V lost 0 bases, J lost 1 base, and 3 bases lay in between. The CDR3 has 14 residues. The CDR3 DNA is TGTGCCAGCAGCCAAGACGGGAACACCGGGGAGCTGTTTTTT. Translating it yields CASSQDGNTGELFF.

Only a few counts were recorded for this clone. The chain couples TRBV30 to TRBJ1-2; D is undetermined. V was clipped by 3 bases and J by 4 bases, with 12 bases between them. The CDR3 has 13 amino acids. Germline loops: CDR1 GTSNPN, CDR2 SVGIG (reference sequence). CDR3 protein: CAWRPPGSYGYTF. The CDR3 DNA is TGTGCCTGGAGACCCCCGGGGAGCTATGGCTACACCTTC.